Each of the 10 T cell receptor beta chains below was sequenced from the same sample in a study of molecular identifiers for immune sequencing clone quantification. TCRdb itself ran the PCR reads through MiXCR, one entry per CDR3 protein. Altogether hundreds of thousands of distinct CDR3 sequences are present, about 25% being singletons, with the ten largest covering 0.78%. The sample taken for sequencing was naive CD8+ T cells from blood, with Jurkat cell RNA spiked in. Sample subset: FACS-sorted CD8+CD4-CCR7+CD45RA+ naive T cells. All receptors derive from a human donor in good health. Some libraries in this study had Jurkat cell RNA spiked in.

With respect to this clonotype: The junction differs from germline at one of its ends, possibly a read error. The chain links TRBV5-6 to TRBJ2-2; perhaps TRBD1 as D (5 bases). Germline-derived CDR1 and CDR2 are SGHDT and YYEEEE. The CDR3 contains 16 residues. DNA for the CDR3: TGTGCCGGCAGCTTGGCGGTGACAGTCGACACCGGGGAGCTGTTTTTT. This translates into CAGSLAVTVDTGELFF.

This clonotype came up many times. The rearrangement uses TRBV18 and TRBJ2-5, with D possibly being TRBD1 (5 bases). V lost 6 bases and J lost 1, with 12 bases in between. Germline V gene lookup returns CDR1 KGHSH and CDR2 LQKENI. The CDR3 has 14 residues. Here the CDR3 reads CASSTSGFQETQYF. The CDR3 DNA sequence: TGTGCCAGCTCCACGTCAGGGTTCCAAGAGACCCAGTACTTC.

This clonotype came up many times. This chain connects TRBV27 to TRBJ1-5; TRBD1 matches 8 bases. After removal of 5 bases from V and 2 bases from J, the junction contained 5 bases not matched to a gene. CDR1 is MNHEY and CDR2 is SMNVEV in the germline V gene (reference sequence). CDR3 length equals 15 residues. Here the CDR3 DNA reads TGTGCCAGCAGTGTCGGACAGGGCGGCAATCAGCCCCAGCATTTT. The encoded protein is CASSVGQGGNQPQHF.

The chain recombines TRBV4-1 with TRBJ2-7; 10 nucleotides agree with TRBD1. This CDR3 is built from 15 residues. The germline CDR1 and CDR2 sequences are MGHRA and YSYEKL. The V segment lost 1 base and the J segment 11 bases; nucleotides outside the gene matches: 11. The CDR3 nucleotides read TGCGCCAGCAGCCAAGGACAGGGGGCTGGGTGGGAGAAGTACTTC. Its protein is CASSQGQGAGWEKYF.

V and J are TRBV19 and TRBJ2-3; maybe TRBD1 (5 bases). Trimming pared 0 bases from V and 4 bases from J, leaving 5 bases between. The CDR3 contains 13 residues. Germline V lookup: CDR1 LNHDA, CDR2 SQIVND (reference sequence). For the CDR3, the DNA is TGTGCCAGTAGTATAGACAGGGCAGATACGCAGTATTTT. Translating gives CASSIDRADTQYF.

J is TRBJ1-1 and V is TRBV2, with TRBD1 identical over 9 bases. CDR3 length: 14 amino acids. Germline CDR1 is SNHLY and CDR2 is FYNNEI. J lost 7 bases, V lost 9 bases, and 12 bases had no gene match. CDR3 coding DNA: TGTGCCAGAGAACAGGGGGCCTTGGGGGATGAAGCTTTCTTT. It yields the protein CAREQGALGDEAFF.

The chain combines TRBV27 with TRBJ1-6; possibly TRBD1 for D (6 bases). This CDR3 has 16 amino acids. The V gene lost 5 bases and the J gene lost 3 bases, with 14 bases spanning the gap. Germline CDR1 reads MNHEY; CDR2 reads SMNVEV (reference sequence). This CDR3 reads CASSPQGINYNSPLHF. CDR3 sequence (DNA): TGTGCCAGCAGTCCACAGGGTATCAACTATAATTCACCCCTCCACTTT.

Regarding this clonotype: This may stem from a read error, because a much larger clone lies one nucleotide away. V usage is TRBV7-2 and J usage is TRBJ2-1; 8 bases fit TRBD2. The length of the CDR3 is 14 residues. CDR1 and CDR2 from the germline V gene are SGHTA and FQGNSA. V shed 7 bases and J 9 bases; nucleotides not matched to a gene: 11. CDR3 sequence reads: CASKAPSGSREQFF. The DNA for the CDR3 is TGTGCCAGCAAGGCCCCCAGCGGGAGCCGTGAGCAGTTCTTC.

A remark on this clonotype: A much more abundant neighbour one base away suggests this may be a read error. The chain recombines TRBV3-1 with TRBJ1-6; D unresolved. The CDR3 is made up of 15 amino acids. Germline CDR1 reads LGHDT; CDR2 reads YNNKEL (reference sequence). Trimming stripped 1 base from V and 9 bases from J, with 13 bases between. This CDR3 is CASSQVAYGPSPLHF. The CDR3 nucleotides are TGTGCCAGCAGCCAAGTGGCTTACGGACCTTCACCCCTCCACTTT.

In DNA form, the CDR3 reads TGTGCCAGCGTCCCGGGGGAGCGCTACGAGCAGTACTTC. The encoded protein is CASVPGERYEQYF. V usage is TRBV7-9 and J usage is TRBJ2-7, with D possibly being TRBD2 (6 bases). The CDR3 covers 13 residues. V was cut by 8 bases and J by 3 bases, with 14 bases left in between. Per the germline V gene, CDR1 is SEHNR and CDR2 is FQNEAQ (reference sequence).